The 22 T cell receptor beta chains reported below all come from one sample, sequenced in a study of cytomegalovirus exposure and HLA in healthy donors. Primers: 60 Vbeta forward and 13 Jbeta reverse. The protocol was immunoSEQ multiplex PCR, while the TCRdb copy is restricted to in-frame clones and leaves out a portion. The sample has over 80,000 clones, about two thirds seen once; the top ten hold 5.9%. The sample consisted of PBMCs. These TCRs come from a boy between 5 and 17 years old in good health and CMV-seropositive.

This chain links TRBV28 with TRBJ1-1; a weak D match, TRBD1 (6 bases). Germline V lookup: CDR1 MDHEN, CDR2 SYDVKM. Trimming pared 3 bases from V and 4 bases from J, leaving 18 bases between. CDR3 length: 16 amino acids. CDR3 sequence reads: CASSFPSRGPVTEAFF. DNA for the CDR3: TGTGCCAGCAGTTTTCCCTCCAGGGGCCCGGTCACTGAAGCTTTCTTT.

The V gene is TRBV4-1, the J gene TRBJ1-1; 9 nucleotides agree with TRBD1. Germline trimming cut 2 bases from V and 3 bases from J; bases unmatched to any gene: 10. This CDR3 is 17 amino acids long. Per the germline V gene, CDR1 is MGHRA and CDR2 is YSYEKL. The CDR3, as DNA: TGCGCCAGCAGCCAAACCCTTACAGGGGGCAAGGACACTGAAGCTTTCTTT. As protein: CASSQTLTGGKDTEAFF.

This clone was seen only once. CDR3 in amino acids: CASSQNRVRQETQYF. For the CDR3, the DNA is TGTGCCAGCAGCCAGAACAGGGTGCGCCAAGAGACCCAGTACTTC. The chain couples TRBV7-8 to TRBJ2-5, with D possibly being TRBD1 (6 bases). Per the germline V gene, CDR1 is SGHVS and CDR2 is FQNEAQ. Trimming cost V 5 bases and J 1 base, with 14 bases left between them. The CDR3 has 15 amino acids.

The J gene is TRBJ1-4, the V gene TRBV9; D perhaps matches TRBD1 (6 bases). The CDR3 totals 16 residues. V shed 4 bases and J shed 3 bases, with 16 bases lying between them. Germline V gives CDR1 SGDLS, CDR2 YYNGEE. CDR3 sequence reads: CASSQGGGSANEKLFF. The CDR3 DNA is TGTGCCAGCAGCCAAGGGGGGGGGTCGGCTAATGAAAAACTGTTTTTT.

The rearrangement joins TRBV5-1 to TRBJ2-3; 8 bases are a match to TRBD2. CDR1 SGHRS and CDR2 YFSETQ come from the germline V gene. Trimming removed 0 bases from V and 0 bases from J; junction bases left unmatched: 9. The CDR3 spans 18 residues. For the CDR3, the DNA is TGCGCCAGCAGCTTGGTCGCGAAATTAGCGGGGAGCACAGATACGCAGTATTTT. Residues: CASSLVAKLAGSTDTQYF.

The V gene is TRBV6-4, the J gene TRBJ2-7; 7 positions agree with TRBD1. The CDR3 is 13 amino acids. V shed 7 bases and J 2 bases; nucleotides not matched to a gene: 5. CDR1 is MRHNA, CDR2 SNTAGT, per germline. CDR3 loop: CASTGQEPYEQYF. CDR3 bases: TGTGCCAGCACCGGACAGGAACCCTACGAGCAGTACTTC.

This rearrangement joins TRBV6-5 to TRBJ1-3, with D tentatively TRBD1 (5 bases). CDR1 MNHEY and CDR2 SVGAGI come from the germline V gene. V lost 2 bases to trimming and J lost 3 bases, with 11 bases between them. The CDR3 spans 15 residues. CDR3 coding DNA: TGTGCCAGCAGTTACGAAGGCAGGGATGGAAACACCATATATTTT. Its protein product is CASSYEGRDGNTIYF.

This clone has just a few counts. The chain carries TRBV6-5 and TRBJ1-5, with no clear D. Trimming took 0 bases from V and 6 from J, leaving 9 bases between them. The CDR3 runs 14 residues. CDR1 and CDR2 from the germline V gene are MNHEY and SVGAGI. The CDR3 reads CASSYSEVGQPQHF. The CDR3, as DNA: TGTGCCAGCAGTTACTCTGAGGTTGGTCAGCCCCAGCATTTT.

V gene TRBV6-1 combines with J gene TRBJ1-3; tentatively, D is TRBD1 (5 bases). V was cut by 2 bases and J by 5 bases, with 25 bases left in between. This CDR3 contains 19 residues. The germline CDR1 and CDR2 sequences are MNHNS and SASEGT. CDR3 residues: CASSELGGRERPRRNTIYF. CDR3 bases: TGTGCCAGCAGTGAACTGGGGGGTCGAGAGCGTCCGCGGAGAAACACCATATATTTT.

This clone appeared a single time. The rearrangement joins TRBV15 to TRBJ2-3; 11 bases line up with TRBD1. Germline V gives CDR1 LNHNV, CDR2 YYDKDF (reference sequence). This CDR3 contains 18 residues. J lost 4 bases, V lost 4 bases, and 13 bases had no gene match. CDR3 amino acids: CATSTPGQGELFSDTQYF. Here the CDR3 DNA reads TGTGCCACCAGCACACCGGGACAGGGGGAGTTATTCTCAGATACGCAGTATTTT. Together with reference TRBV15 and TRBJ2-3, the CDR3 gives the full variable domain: DAMVIQNPRYQVTQFGKPVTLSCSQTLNHNVMYWYQQKSSQAPKLLFHYYDKDFNNEADTPDNFQSRRPNTSFCFLDIRSPGLGDTAMYLCATSTPGQGELFSDTQYFGPGTRLTVL.

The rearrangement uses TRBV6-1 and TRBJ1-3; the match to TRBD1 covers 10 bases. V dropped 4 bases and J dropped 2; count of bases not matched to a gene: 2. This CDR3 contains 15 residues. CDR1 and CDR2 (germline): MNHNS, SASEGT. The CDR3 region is CASSVGTGAGNTIYF. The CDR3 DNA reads TGTGCCAGCAGTGTCGGGACAGGGGCTGGAAACACCATATATTTT.

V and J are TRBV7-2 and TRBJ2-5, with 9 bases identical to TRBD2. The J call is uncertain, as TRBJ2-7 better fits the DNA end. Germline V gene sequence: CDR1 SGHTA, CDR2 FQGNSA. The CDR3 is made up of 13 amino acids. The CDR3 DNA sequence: TGTGCCAGCAGCTTAACAGCGGGGGGCGAGCAGTACTTC. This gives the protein CASSLTAGGEQYF.

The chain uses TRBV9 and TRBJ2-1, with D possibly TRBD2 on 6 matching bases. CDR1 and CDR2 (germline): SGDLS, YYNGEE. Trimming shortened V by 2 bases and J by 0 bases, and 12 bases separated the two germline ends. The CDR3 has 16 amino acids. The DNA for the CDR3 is TGTGCCAGCAGCGTCCGTAGCGGAAGCTCCTACAATGAGCAGTTCTTC. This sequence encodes CASSVRSGSSYNEQFF.

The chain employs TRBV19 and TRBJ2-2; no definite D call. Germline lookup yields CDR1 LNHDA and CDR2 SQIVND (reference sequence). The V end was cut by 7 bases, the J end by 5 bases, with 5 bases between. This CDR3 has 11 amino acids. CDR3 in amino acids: CASTVTGELFF. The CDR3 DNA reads TGTGCCAGTACCGTAACCGGGGAGCTGTTTTTT.

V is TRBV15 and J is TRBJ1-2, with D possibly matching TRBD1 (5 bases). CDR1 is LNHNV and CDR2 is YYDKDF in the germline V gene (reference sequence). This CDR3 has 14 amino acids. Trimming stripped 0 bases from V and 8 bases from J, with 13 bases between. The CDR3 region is CATSRDGGGYGYTF. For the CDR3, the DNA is TGTGCCACCAGCAGAGACGGGGGAGGGTACGGCTACACCTTC.

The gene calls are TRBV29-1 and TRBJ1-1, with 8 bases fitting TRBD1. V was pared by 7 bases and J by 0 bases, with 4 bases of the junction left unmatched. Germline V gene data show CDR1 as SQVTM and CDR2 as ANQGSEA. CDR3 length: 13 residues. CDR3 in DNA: TGCAGCGAGCGACAGGGGATGAACACTGAAGCTTTCTTT. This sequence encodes CSERQGMNTEAFF. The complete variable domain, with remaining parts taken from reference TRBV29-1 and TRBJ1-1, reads SAVISQKPSRDICQRGTSLTIQCQVDSQVTMMFWYRQQPGQSLTLIATANQGSEATYESGFVIDKFPISRPNLTFSTLTVSNMSPEDSSIYLCSERQGMNTEAFFGQGTRLTVV.

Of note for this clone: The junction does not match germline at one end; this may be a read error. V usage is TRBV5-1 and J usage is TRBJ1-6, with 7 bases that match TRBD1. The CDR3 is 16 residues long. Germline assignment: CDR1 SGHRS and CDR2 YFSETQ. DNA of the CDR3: TGCGCCAGCACCGCTGGGGACAGCTCCTATAATTCACCCCTCAACTTT. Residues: CASTAGDSSYNSPLNF. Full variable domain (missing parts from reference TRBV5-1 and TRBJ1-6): KAGVTQTPRYLIKTRGQQVTLSCSPISGHRSVSWYQQTPGQGLQFLFEYFSETQRNKGNFPGRFSGRQFSNSRSEMNVSTLELGDSALYLCASTAGDSSYNSPLNFGNGTRLTVT.

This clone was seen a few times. The CDR3 loop is CASSQGQDDHNEQFF. The CDR3 DNA reads TGTGCCAGCAGCCAGGGGCAGGACGATCACAATGAGCAGTTCTTC. This chain uses TRBV5-6 with TRBJ2-1, with D maybe TRBD1 (6 bases). The germline gives CDR1 SGHDT, CDR2 YYEEEE. The CDR3 is made up of 15 amino acids. V was pared by 4 bases and J by 5 bases, with 16 bases between.

The CDR3 coding sequence is TGCGCCAGCAGCTTCGTACCAGGGAATTACGAGCAGTACTTC. Its protein product is CASSFVPGNYEQYF. The gene calls are TRBV5-1 and TRBJ2-7, with a tentative D call TRBD1 (5 bases). The CDR3 is made up of 14 amino acids. Trimming removed 2 bases at V and 4 bases at J, with 13 bases between. CDR1 and CDR2 (germline): SGHRS, YFSETQ.

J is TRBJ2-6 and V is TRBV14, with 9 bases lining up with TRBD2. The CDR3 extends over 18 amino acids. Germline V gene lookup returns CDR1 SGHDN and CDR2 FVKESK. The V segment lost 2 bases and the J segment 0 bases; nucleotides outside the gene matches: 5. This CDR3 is CASSQPLAGISGANVLTF. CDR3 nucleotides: TGTGCCAGCAGCCAACCACTAGCGGGTATCTCTGGGGCCAACGTCCTGACTTTC.

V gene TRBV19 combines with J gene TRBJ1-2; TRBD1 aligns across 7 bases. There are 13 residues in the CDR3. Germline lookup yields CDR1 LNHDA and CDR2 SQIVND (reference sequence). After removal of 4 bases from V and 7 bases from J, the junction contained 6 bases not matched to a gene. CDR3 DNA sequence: TGTGCCAGTAGTAAAAGGGGGCGAGTTGGCTACACCTTC. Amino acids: CASSKRGRVGYTF.

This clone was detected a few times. This chain's CDR3 is CASSSGGSLEKLFF. The CDR3 DNA sequence: TGTGCCAGTAGTTCCGGAGGATCACTTGAAAAACTGTTTTTT. The chain employs TRBV19 and TRBJ1-4; D is uncertain. The CDR3 covers 14 residues. The V end lost 5 bases, the J end lost 7 bases, and 14 bases lay between the germline ends. CDR1 is LNHDA, CDR2 SQIVND, per germline (reference sequence).